This T cell receptor beta chain was sequenced for a study of T cell repertoires in cytomegalovirus infection. Across the whole study: The public TCR beta signatures pointed to both CMV infection and matching HLA type.

Study-wide findings and caveats: There were HLA-C-restricted CMV-specific TCR beta clonotypes dominating the ex vivo response. Frequencies of public TCR beta families were cumulated, and this identified carriers of CMV plus the relevant HLA.

With regard to this clonotype: Its antigen is as yet unknown.

TCRdb re-derived calls from the reads in MiXCR, one entry per CDR3 protein. The sample consists of about 920,000 distinct CDR3 sequences, 25% to 40% of them appearing once. The source was cultured CD8+ T cells from PBMCs, collected from culture after CMV antigen stimulation. This TCR derives from a human donor in good health (CMV status not recorded). Some clones in this sample may be carry-over from other donors' samples.

CDR3 loop: CASSYRRDLGEKLFF. The CDR3 region has the DNA TGTGCCAGCAGTTACCGCAGGGATCTGGGAGAAAAACTGTTTTTT. The V call is TRBV6-5, the J call TRBJ1-4; a weak D match, TRBD1 (5 bases). This CDR3 is 15 amino acids long. With 2 bases removed from V and 8 bases from J, the gap between germline ends came to 15 bases. Germline CDR1 MNHEY, CDR2 SVGAGI.